This T cell receptor beta chain was sequenced for a study of blood T cells in healthy people across ages. A sample-barcoded 5' primer and a J-beta primer mix were used in a second PCR of roughly 7 to 12 cycles. In TCRdb, the 5' RACE reads were re-called with MiXCR into one record per CDR3 protein. The sample carries about 1.6 million distinct CDR3 sequences, roughly a third recorded once. CDR1 and CDR2 from the germline V gene are KGHSH and LQKENI. V lost 8 bases and J 2 bases, leaving 10 bases between the germline ends. CDR3 size: 12 residues. This clonotype was observed many times. The sample comprised blood. This receptor was obtained from a woman in her twenties or thirties in good health. The chain has TRBV18 and TRBJ2-7, with D perhaps matching TRBD2 (5 bases). The CDR3 sequence is CASSPGAYEQYF. The DNA for the CDR3 is TGTGCCAGCAGCCCCGGGGCCTACGAGCAGTACTTC.